One and the same sample provided the 11 T cell receptor beta chains below, sequenced in a study of cytomegalovirus exposure and HLA in healthy donors. With 60 Vbeta and 13 Jbeta primers, the PCR was carried out. Here immunoSEQ multiplex PCR was the method, and the copy in TCRdb shows in-frame clones only, minus some. This table holds 150,000 or so clones, around 75% found once. Sequencing was carried out using PBMCs. Receptors originate from a male donor in good health and CMV-seronegative.

The rearrangement joins TRBV9 to TRBJ2-5, with TRBD2 matching over 14 bases. V shed 3 bases and J 1 base; nucleotides not matched to a gene: 5. Germline CDR1 SGDLS, CDR2 YYNGEE. The CDR3 spans 17 residues. CDR3: CASSGLAGGLLQETQYF. The DNA of the CDR3 is TGTGCCAGCAGCGGACTAGCGGGGGGGCTGCTCCAAGAGACCCAGTACTTC.

The chain links TRBV27 to TRBJ2-1, with TRBD2 matching 12 bases. This CDR3 contains 14 residues. Germline values: CDR1 MNHEY, CDR2 SMNVEV (reference sequence). The V segment lost 6 bases and the J segment 9 bases; nucleotides outside the gene matches: 6. CDR3 in DNA: TGTGCCAGCAGGTTGCTAGCGGGAGGGATTGAGCAGTTCTTC. Residues: CASRLLAGGIEQFF.

This clone has only one observation. The gene calls are TRBV5-1 and TRBJ2-5, with D possibly TRBD1 on 5 matching bases. The CDR3 totals 14 residues. V was cut by 2 bases and J by 2 bases, with 10 bases left in between. Germline CDR1 is SGHRS and CDR2 is YFSETQ. This CDR3 reads CASSLRQPQETQYF. The CDR3, as DNA: TGCGCCAGCAGCTTAAGACAGCCACAAGAGACCCAGTACTTC.

The chain recombines TRBV9 with TRBJ2-3; possibly TRBD2 for D (6 bases). V was trimmed by 4 bases and J by 1 base, leaving 13 bases between them. This CDR3 is built from 15 residues. Per germline, CDR1 SGDLS and CDR2 YYNGEE. The CDR3 is CASSPRGGGTDTQYF. The CDR3 DNA sequence: TGTGCCAGCAGCCCACGGGGCGGGGGCACAGATACGCAGTATTTT.

The chain uses TRBV9 and TRBJ2-5, with 14 bases lining up with TRBD2. Losses at the gene ends were 0 bases for V and 5 bases for J; bases not matched to a gene: 3. The CDR3 totals 16 residues. Germline loops: CDR1 SGDLS, CDR2 YYNGEE. The DNA for the CDR3 is TGTGCCAGCAGCGTAGAGACTAGCGGGGGGGCCGAGACCCAGTACTTC. Protein sequence: CASSVETSGGAETQYF.

The rearrangement links TRBV25-1 to TRBJ2-1, with TRBD1 matching 10 bases. The CDR3 has 15 amino acids. V shed 9 bases, J shed 7 bases, and the junction held 12 bases outside the gene matches. Germline CDR1 MGHDK, CDR2 SYGVNS. CDR3 sequence: CASSARDRGGNEQFF. The CDR3 DNA follows: TGTGCCAGTTCCGCTAGGGACAGGGGTGGGAATGAGCAGTTCTTC.

The genes are TRBV11-2 and TRBJ1-3, with no clear D. The germline V and J ends were trimmed by 6 bases and 4 bases, with 16 bases remaining between them. This CDR3 has 15 amino acids. Germline V gene lookup returns CDR1 SGHAT and CDR2 FQNNGV. CDR3 sequence: CASRSLFGSGNTIYF. The CDR3 DNA follows: TGTGCCAGCAGATCCCTGTTCGGTTCAGGAAACACCATATATTTT. Using reference TRBV11-2 and TRBJ1-3 for the parts outside the CDR3, the full variable domain is EAGVAQSPRYKIIEKRQSVAFWCNPISGHATLYWYQQILGQGPKLLIQFQNNGVVDDSQLPKDRFSAERLKGVDSTLKIQPAKLEDSAVYLCASRSLFGSGNTIYFGEGSWLTVV.

V usage is TRBV7-2 and J usage is TRBJ2-1; D call uncertain. V lost 4 bases to trimming and J lost 0 bases, with 7 bases between them. The CDR3 covers 14 residues. CDR1 is SGHTA and CDR2 is FQGNSA in the germline V gene. The CDR3 DNA follows: TGTGCCAGCAGCTACGCCAGCTCCTACAATGAGCAGTTCTTC. This sequence encodes CASSYASSYNEQFF.

This clone has just a few counts. The chain links TRBV9 to TRBJ2-1, with D perhaps matching TRBD2 (5 bases). Germline loops: CDR1 SGDLS, CDR2 YYNGEE. Trimming shortened V by 1 base and J by 4 bases, and 12 bases separated the two germline ends. This CDR3 region has 15 residues. This CDR3 reads CASSVTGTGYNEQFF. The DNA for the CDR3 is TGTGCCAGCAGCGTAACGGGCACGGGATACAATGAGCAGTTCTTC.

The chain carries TRBV6-6 and TRBJ1-3; 9 positions agree with TRBD1. Germline V lookup: CDR1 MNHNY, CDR2 SVGAGI (reference sequence). This CDR3 has 16 residues. V was pared by 1 base and J by 3 bases, with 4 bases of the junction left unmatched. The CDR3 DNA reads as TGTGCCAGCAGTTACTGGACAGGGGCCGATGGAAACACCATATATTTT. Amino acids: CASSYWTGADGNTIYF.

J is TRBJ2-7 and V is TRBV7-2; TRBD2 matches 8 bases. V lost 4 bases and J lost 3; bases outside the gene matches: 5. Germline loops: CDR1 SGHTA, CDR2 FQGNSA. This CDR3 has 14 residues. CDR3 DNA sequence: TGTGCCAGCAGCTGGTCAGCGGGGGACTACGAGCAGTACTTC. Its protein product is CASSWSAGDYEQYF.